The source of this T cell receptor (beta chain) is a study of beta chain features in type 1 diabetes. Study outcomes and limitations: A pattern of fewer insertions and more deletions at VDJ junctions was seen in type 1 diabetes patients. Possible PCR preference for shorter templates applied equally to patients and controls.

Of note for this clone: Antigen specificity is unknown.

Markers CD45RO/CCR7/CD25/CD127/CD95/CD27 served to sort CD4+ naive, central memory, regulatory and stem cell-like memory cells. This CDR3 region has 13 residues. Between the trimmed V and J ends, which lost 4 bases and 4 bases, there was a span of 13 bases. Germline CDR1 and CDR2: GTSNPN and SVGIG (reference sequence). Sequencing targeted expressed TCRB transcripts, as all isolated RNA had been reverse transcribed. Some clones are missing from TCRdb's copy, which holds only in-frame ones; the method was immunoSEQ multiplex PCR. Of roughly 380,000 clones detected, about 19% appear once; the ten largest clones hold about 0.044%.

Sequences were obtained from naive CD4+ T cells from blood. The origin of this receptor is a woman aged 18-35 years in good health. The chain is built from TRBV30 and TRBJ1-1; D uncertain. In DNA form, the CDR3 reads TGTGCCTGGACCTACGCCCCTACCACTGAAGCTTTCTTT. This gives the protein CAWTYAPTTEAFF.